Given below is one T cell receptor (beta chain) in context. Its antigen is undetermined. TCRdb keeps only in-frame clones here, not all; method: immunoSEQ multiplex PCR. The sample lists roughly 250,000 clones; under 75% were seen once. This entry comes from a study of cytotoxic CD8 clonotypes in ibrutinib-treated CLL. Study context: Samples showed on average about 250,000 productive templates and 94,082 productive rearrangements.

Looked up from germline, CDR1 is MDHEN and CDR2 is SYDVKM. There are 14 residues in the CDR3. The V segment lost 7 bases and the J segment 2 bases; nucleotides outside the gene matches: 3. Study-wide results and caveats: Age-matched healthy donor levels were exceeded by baseline clonality, which tracked circulating CD8+ T-cell counts.

The receptor comes from a human donor with chronic lymphocytic leukemia. This specimen consisted of PBMCs, obtained after 24 months of ibrutinib treatment. This chain uses TRBV28 with TRBJ2-7; 12 nucleotides agree with TRBD2. The CDR3 spells CASNLAGGPYEQYF. CDR3 bases: TGTGCCAGCAATCTAGCGGGAGGGCCCTACGAGCAGTACTTC.